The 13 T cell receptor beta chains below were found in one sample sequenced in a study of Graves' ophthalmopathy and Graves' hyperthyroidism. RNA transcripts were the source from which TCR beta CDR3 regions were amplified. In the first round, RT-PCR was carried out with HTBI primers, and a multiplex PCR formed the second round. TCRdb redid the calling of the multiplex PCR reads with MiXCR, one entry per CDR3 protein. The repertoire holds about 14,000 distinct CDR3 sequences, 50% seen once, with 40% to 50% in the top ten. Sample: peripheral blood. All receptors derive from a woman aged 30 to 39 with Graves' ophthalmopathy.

CDR3 residues: CASTNGQEVNEQFF. The CDR3 DNA sequence: TGTGCCAGCACCAACGGACAGGAGGTCAATGAGCAGTTCTTC. This sequence joins TRBV6-1 and TRBJ2-1, with 7 bases aligning to TRBD1. The germline V gene has CDR1 MNHNS and CDR2 SASEGT. The length of the CDR3 is 14 residues. With 7 bases clipped from V and 6 bases from J, the junction kept 9 bases outside the gene matches.

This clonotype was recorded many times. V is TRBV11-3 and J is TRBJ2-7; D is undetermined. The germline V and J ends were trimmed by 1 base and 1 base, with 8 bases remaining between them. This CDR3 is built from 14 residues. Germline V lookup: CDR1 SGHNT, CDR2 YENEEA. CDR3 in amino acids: CASSLGSQSYEQYF. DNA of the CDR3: TGTGCCAGCAGCTTAGGGTCACAGTCCTACGAGCAGTACTTC.

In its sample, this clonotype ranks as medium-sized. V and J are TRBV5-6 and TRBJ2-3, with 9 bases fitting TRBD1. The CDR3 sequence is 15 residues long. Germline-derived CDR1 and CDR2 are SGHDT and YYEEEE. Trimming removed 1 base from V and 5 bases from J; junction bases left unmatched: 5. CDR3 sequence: CASSLNGQGRDTQYF. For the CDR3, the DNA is TGTGCCAGCAGCTTGAACGGACAGGGGAGAGATACGCAGTATTTT. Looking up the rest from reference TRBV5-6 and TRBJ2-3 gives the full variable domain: DAGVTQSPTHLIKTRGQQVTLRCSPKSGHDTVSWYQQALGQGPQFIFQYYEEEERQRGNFPDRFSGHQFPNYSSELNVNALLLGDSALYLCASSLNGQGRDTQYFGPGTRLTVL.

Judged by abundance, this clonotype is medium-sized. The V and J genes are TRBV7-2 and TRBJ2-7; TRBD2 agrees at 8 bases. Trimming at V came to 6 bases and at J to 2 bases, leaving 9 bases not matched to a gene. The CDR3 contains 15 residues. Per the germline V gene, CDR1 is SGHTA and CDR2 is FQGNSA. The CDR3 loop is CASSSSGNSAYEQYF. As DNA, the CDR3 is TGTGCCAGCAGTAGTAGCGGGAACAGCGCCTACGAGCAGTACTTC.

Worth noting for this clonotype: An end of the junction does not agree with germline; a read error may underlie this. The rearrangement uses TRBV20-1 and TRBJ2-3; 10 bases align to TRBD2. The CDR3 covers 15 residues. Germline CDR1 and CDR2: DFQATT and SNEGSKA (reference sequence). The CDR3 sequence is CSASSAGGPVDTQSF. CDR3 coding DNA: TGCAGTGCTAGCTCAGCGGGGGGGCCGGTAGATACGCAGTCTTTT.

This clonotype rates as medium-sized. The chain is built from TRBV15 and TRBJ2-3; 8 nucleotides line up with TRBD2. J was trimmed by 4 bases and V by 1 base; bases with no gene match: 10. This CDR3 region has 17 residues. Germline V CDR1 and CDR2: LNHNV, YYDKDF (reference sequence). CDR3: CATSRVGTRFGADTQYF. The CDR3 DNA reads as TGTGCCACCAGCAGAGTAGGGACTAGGTTTGGGGCAGATACGCAGTATTTT.

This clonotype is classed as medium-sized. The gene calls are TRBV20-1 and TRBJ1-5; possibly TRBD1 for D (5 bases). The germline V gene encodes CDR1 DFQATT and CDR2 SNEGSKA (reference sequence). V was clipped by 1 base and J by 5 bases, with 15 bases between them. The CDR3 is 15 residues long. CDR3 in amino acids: CSARVFQGPDQPQHF. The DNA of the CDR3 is TGCAGTGCTAGAGTTTTCCAGGGCCCGGATCAGCCCCAGCATTTT.

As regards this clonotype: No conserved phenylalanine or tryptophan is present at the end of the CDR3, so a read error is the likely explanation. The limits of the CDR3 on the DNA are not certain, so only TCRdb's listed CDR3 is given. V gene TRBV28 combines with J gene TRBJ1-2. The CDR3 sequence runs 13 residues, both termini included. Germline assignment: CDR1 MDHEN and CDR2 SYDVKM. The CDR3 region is CASSFGGGYGDTV.

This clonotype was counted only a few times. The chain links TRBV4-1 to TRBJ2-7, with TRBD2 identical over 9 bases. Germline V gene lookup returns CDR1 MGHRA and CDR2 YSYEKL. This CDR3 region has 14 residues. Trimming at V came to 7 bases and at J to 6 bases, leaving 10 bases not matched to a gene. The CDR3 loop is CASNLGAGGGEQYF. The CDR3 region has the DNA TGCGCCAGCAACCTCGGGGCGGGAGGGGGCGAGCAGTACTTC.

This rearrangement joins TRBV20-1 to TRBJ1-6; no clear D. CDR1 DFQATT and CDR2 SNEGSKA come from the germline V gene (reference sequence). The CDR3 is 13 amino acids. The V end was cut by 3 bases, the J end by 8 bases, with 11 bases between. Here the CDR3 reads CSASPGWYSPLHF. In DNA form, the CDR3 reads TGCAGTGCTAGTCCGGGGTGGTATTCACCCCTCCACTTT.

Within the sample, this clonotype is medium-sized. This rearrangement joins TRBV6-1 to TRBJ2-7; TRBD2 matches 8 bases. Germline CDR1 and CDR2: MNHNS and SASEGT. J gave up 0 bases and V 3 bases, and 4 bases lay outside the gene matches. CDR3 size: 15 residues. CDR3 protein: CASSDGLAYSYEQYF. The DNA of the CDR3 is TGTGCCAGCAGTGACGGACTAGCCTACTCCTACGAGCAGTACTTC.

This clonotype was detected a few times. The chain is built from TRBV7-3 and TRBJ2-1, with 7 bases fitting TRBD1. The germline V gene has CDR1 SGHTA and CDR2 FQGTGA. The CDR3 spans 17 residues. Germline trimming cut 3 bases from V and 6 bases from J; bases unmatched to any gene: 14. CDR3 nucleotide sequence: TGTGCCAGCAGCTTTATAGGCACCCGGACAGGCATCAATGAGCAGTTCTTC. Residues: CASSFIGTRTGINEQFF.

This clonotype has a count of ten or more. This CDR3 is CASSPGADEKLFF. In nucleotides, the CDR3 is TGTGCCAGCTCACCTGGCGCCGATGAAAAACTGTTTTTT. This sequence joins TRBV18 and TRBJ1-4, with no clear D. Trimming took 3 bases from V and 6 from J, leaving 8 bases between them. Germline V gene data show CDR1 as KGHSH and CDR2 as LQKENI. This CDR3 is built from 13 residues.